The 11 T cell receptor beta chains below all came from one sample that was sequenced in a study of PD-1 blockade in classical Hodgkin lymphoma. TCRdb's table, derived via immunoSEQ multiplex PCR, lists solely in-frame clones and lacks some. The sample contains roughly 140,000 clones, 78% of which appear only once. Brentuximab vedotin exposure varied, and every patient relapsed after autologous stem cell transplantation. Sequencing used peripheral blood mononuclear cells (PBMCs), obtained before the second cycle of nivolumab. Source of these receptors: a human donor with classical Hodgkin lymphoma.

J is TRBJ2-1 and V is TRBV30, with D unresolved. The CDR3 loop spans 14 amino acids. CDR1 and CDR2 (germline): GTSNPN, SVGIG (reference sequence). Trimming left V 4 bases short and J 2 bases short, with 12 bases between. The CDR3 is CAWTSDPTYNEQFF. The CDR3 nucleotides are TGTGCCTGGACCTCGGACCCGACCTACAATGAGCAGTTCTTC.

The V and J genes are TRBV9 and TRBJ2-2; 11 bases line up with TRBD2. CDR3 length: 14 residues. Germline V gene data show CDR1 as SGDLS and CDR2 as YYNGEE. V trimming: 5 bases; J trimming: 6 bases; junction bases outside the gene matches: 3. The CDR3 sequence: CASRLAGGSGELFF. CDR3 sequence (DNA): TGTGCCAGCAGGCTAGCGGGAGGTTCCGGGGAGCTGTTTTTT. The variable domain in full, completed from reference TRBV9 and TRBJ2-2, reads DSGVTQTPKHLITATGQRVTLRCSPRSGDLSVYWYQQSLDQGLQFLIQYYNGEERAKGNILERFSAQQFPDLHSELNLSSLELGDSALYFCASRLAGGSGELFFGEGSRLTVL.

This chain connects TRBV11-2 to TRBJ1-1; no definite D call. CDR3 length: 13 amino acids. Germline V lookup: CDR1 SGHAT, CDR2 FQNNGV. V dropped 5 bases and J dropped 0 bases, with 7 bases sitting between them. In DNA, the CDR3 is TGTGCCAGCAGCACGGAGGTGAACACTGAAGCTTTCTTT. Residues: CASSTEVNTEAFF. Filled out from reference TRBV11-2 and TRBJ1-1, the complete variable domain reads EAGVAQSPRYKIIEKRQSVAFWCNPISGHATLYWYQQILGQGPKLLIQFQNNGVVDDSQLPKDRFSAERLKGVDSTLKIQPAKLEDSAVYLCASSTEVNTEAFFGQGTRLTVV.

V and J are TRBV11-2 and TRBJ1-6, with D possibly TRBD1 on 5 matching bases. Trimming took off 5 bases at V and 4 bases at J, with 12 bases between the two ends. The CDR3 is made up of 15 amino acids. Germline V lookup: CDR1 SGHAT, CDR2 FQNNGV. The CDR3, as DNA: TGTGCCAGCAGCGCGGGGGGTTCATATAATTCACCCCTCCACTTT. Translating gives CASSAGGSYNSPLHF.

CDR3 DNA: TGTGCCAGCAGTTACAATTATGTGGACTCCTACGAGCAGTACTTC. This encodes CASSYNYVDSYEQYF. The rearrangement uses TRBV6-5 and TRBJ2-7; D is undetermined. There are 15 residues in the CDR3. Trimming shortened V by 2 bases and J by 0 bases, and 11 bases separated the two germline ends. The V gene's germline CDR1 is MNHEY and CDR2 SVGAGI.

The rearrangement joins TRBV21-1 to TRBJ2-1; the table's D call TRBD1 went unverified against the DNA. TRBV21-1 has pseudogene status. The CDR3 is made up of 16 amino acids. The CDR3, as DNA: TGTGCCAGCAGCCTGCCCCAGGGTTCGTCCTACAATGAGCAGTTCTTC. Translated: CASSLPQGSSYNEQFF.

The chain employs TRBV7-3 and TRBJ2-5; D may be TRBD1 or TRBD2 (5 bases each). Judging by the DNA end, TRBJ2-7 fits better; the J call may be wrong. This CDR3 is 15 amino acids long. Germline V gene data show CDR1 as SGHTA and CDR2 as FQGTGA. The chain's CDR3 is CASSLYRGPAYEQYF. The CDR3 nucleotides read TGTGCCAGCAGCTTATACCGGGGACCTGCCTACGAGCAGTACTTC.

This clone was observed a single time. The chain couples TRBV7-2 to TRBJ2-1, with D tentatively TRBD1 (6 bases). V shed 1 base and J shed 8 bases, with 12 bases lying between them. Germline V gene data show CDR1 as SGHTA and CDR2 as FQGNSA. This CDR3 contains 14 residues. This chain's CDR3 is CASSLGQVIDEQFF. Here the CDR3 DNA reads TGTGCCAGCAGCTTAGGACAGGTTATCGATGAGCAGTTCTTC.

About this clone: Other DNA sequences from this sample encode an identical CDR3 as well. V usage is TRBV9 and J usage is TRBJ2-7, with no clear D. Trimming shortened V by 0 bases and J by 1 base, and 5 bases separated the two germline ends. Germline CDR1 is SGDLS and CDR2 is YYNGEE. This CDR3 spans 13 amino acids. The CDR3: CASSVAGSYEQYF. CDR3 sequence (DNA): TGTGCCAGCAGCGTAGCCGGGTCCTACGAGCAGTACTTC.

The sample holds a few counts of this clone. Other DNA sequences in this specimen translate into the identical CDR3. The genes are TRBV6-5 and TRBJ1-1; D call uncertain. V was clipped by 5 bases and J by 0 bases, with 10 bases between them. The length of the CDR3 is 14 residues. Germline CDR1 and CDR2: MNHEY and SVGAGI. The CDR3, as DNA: TGTGCCAGCAGTCGTGACCTCATGAACACTGAAGCTTTCTTT. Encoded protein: CASSRDLMNTEAFF.

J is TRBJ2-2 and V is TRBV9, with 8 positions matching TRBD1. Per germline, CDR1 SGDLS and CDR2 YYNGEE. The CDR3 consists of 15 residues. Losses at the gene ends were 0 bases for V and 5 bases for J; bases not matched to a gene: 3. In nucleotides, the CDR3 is TGTGCCAGCAGCGTAGGGGACAGGTTTACCGGGGAGCTGTTTTTT. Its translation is CASSVGDRFTGELFF. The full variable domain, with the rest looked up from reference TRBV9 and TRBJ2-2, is DSGVTQTPKHLITATGQRVTLRCSPRSGDLSVYWYQQSLDQGLQFLIQYYNGEERAKGNILERFSAQQFPDLHSELNLSSLELGDSALYFCASSVGDRFTGELFFGEGSRLTVL.